This TCR beta chain was observed in a study of blood T cell repertoires in COVID-19. At the level of the study: Samples came from the United States, Italy and Spain, spanning acute and convalescent COVID-19. PBMCs, B-cell-depleted T cells, or T cells were the source of the cDNA or gDNA that made up the material.

In germline, CDR1 is SGHTA, CDR2 FQGNSA. The CDR3 is 12 amino acids. The V gene lost 6 bases and the J gene lost 7 bases, with 12 bases spanning the gap. Original processing notes: Reference gene primer amplification yielded estimated nucleated cell counts. Method: immunoSEQ multiplex PCR; TCRdb's copy keeps in-frame clones and lacks some. D and trimming come from the DNA, and the V and J calls and clone size come from that table. The sample has just under 45,000 clones; 88% are singletons. Material for sequencing was peripheral blood. J is TRBJ1-1 and V is TRBV7-2; weak D call: TRBD1 (5 bases). This clonotype was sampled from a woman aged 40 to 55 with acute or convalescent COVID-19. CDR3 protein: CASRRTGLEAFF. As DNA, the CDR3 is TGTGCCAGCAGGCGAACAGGCCTTGAAGCTTTCTTT.